These 9 T cell receptor beta chains share one sample of origin, sequenced in a study of shared clonotypes between healthy human individuals. The method was immunoSEQ multiplex PCR; TCRdb's version includes in-frame clones alone and lacks a portion of them. The sample has some 900,000 clones, approximately 80% seen once. The sequenced material came from memory CD4+ T cells sorted from blood. Subset meaning: CD45RA-negative fraction. The receptors were sampled from a man younger than 35 in good health.

V usage is TRBV30 and J usage is TRBJ1-6; the D is unclear. This CDR3 is 11 amino acids long. The ends were cut back, 8 bases at V and 13 bases at J, with 15 bases in the middle. Germline loops: CDR1 GTSNPN, CDR2 SVGIG (reference sequence). CDR3 coding DNA: TGTGCCCGGTCGGCAGGTGGGCCCCTCCACTTT. Amino acids: CARSAGGPLHF.

A remark on this clone: A much more abundant neighbour one base away suggests this may be a read error. In the same sample, other DNA sequences code for this CDR3. The chain uses TRBV7-9 and TRBJ1-4; 10 positions match TRBD1. Germline CDR1 and CDR2: SEHNR and FQNEAQ (reference sequence). The V and J ends lost 5 bases and 5 bases, in that order; junction bases with no gene match: 2. This CDR3 has 14 amino acids. The CDR3 DNA reads as TGTGCCAGCAGCCGGACAGGGGGAAATGAAAAACTGTTTTTT. This codes for CASSRTGGNEKLFF. Full variable domain (remainder filled in from reference TRBV7-9 and TRBJ1-4): DTGVSQNPRHKITKRGQNVTFRCDPISEHNRLYWYRQTLGQGPEFLTYFQNEAQLEKSRLLSDRFSAERPKGSFSTLEIQRTEQGDSAMYLCASSRTGGNEKLFFGSGTQLSVL.

V usage is TRBV18 and J usage is TRBJ2-7; the match to TRBD1 covers 9 bases. The CDR3 sequence is 13 residues long. V shed 5 bases, J shed 7 bases, and the junction held 6 bases outside the gene matches. Looked up from germline, CDR1 is KGHSH and CDR2 is LQKENI. Here the CDR3 DNA reads TGTGCCAGCTCAGCGACAGGGGGTAGAGAGCAGTACTTC. Translation: CASSATGGREQYF.

J is TRBJ2-7 and V is TRBV27, with unresolved D. CDR1 and CDR2 (germline): MNHEY, SMNVEV (reference sequence). The CDR3 runs 14 residues. The germline V and J ends were trimmed by 4 bases and 1 base, with 11 bases remaining between them. CDR3 nucleotides: TGTGCCAGCAGTTCACGAGCAGAATCCTACGAGCAGTACTTC. It yields the protein CASSSRAESYEQYF.

The chain is built from TRBV4-2 and TRBJ2-5, with 12 bases matching TRBD2. The CDR3 runs 16 residues. CDR1 LGHNA and CDR2 YNFKEQ come from the germline V gene. V shed 4 bases and J 2 bases; nucleotides not matched to a gene: 5. The CDR3 sequence: CASSPKLAGGQETQYF. CDR3 DNA: TGTGCCAGCAGCCCGAAACTAGCGGGGGGACAAGAGACCCAGTACTTC.

Concerning this clone: This may stem from a read error, because a much larger clone lies one nucleotide away. The rearrangement joins TRBV6-6 to TRBJ1-4; TRBD1 matches at 9 bases. J was trimmed by 7 bases and V by 6 bases; bases with no gene match: 6. This CDR3 is 14 amino acids long. Germline assignment: CDR1 MNHNY and CDR2 SVGAGI (reference sequence). CDR3 loop: CASSPDRGTEKLFF. CDR3 in DNA: TGTGCCAGCAGCCCGGACAGGGGAACTGAAAAACTGTTTTTT.

The chain recombines TRBV2 with TRBJ1-1; TRBD1 might be the D (5 bases). Germline CDR1 is SNHLY and CDR2 is FYNNEI. The length of the CDR3 is 16 residues. Trimming removed 5 bases from V and 1 base from J, with 17 bases in between. The CDR3, as DNA: TGTGCCAGCAGTCCCCGGCAGGGCGCGTCGAACACTGAAGCTTTCTTT. This encodes CASSPRQGASNTEAFF.

This clone was seen a single time. The rearrangement links TRBV4-3 to TRBJ1-4; no reliable D call. CDR3 length: 16 residues. In germline, CDR1 is LGHNA, CDR2 YSLEER. V lost 1 base, J lost 4 bases, and 13 bases lay in between. This CDR3 is CASSQGRKAINEKLFF. The DNA of the CDR3 is TGCGCCAGCAGCCAAGGGAGAAAAGCTATTAATGAAAAACTGTTTTTT.

V gene TRBV7-6 combines with J gene TRBJ2-7, with 8 bases matching TRBD2. In germline, CDR1 is SGHVS, CDR2 FNYEAQ. This CDR3 is built from 17 residues. The J segment lost 2 bases and the V segment lost 1 base, leaving 10 bases of the junction unmatched. The CDR3 region has the DNA TGTGCCAGCAGCTTAGTGTCGGGCCTAGCGGGTGCCTACGAGCAGTACTTC. Translated, it gives CASSLVSGLAGAYEQYF.